This T cell receptor (beta chain) was captured by sequencing in a study of shared clonotypes between healthy human individuals. Clones were read by immunoSEQ multiplex PCR, and TCRdb kept only the in-frame ones, dropping some. The sample has about half a million clones, almost 80% seen once. This CDR3 region has 13 residues. V lost 5 bases, J lost 9 bases, and 14 bases lay in between. The V gene's germline CDR1 is SGHNT and CDR2 YENEEA. HIV-negative, healthy adults without recent acute infections or vaccinations were the donors. The specimen was PBMCs. V and J are TRBV11-3 and TRBJ2-1, with D hard to call. The clonotype comes from a woman in her thirties or forties in good health. Some clones in this sample may be carry-over from other donors' samples. CDR3 coding DNA: TGTGCCAGCAGCCCCGCTCGTCGAGGTGAGCAGTTCTTC. Translating it yields CASSPARRGEQFF. The whole variable domain, remainder taken from reference TRBV11-3 and TRBJ2-1, is EAGVVQSPRYKIIEKKQPVAFWCNPISGHNTLYWYLQNLGQGPELLIRYENEEAVDDSQLPKDRFSAERLKGVDSTLKIQPAELGDSAVYLCASSPARRGEQFFGPGTRLTVL.